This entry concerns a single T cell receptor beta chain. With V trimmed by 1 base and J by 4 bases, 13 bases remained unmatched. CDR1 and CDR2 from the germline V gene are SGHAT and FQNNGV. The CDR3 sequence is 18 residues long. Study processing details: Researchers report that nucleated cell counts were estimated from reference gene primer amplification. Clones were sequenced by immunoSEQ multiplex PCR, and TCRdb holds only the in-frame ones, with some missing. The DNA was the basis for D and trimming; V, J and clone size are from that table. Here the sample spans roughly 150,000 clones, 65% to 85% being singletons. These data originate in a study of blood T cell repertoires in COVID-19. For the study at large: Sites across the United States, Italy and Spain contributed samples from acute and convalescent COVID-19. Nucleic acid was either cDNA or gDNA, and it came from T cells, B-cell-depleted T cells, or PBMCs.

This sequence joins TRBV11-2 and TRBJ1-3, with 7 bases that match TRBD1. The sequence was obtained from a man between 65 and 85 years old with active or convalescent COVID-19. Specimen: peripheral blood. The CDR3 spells CASSLAWPGGSGGNTIYF. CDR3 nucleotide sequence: TGTGCCAGCAGCTTAGCGTGGCCAGGGGGGTCGGGAGGAAACACCATATATTTT.